The TCR beta chain described here comes from a study of a mutant IDH1 vaccine in newly diagnosed glioma. At the level of the study: Once 4-6 weeks had passed after radiotherapy alone, vaccination started, or it started with temozolomide cycles. Beforehand, treatment had been radiotherapy, temozolomide, or both; the majority received both.

Notes on this clone: Its antigen is currently unknown.

Measured with immunoSEQ multiplex PCR; TCRdb has only the in-frame clones, and not every one. The profile shows approximately 80,000 clones, roughly 90% of them singletons. V was pared by 5 bases and J by 2 bases, with 8 bases between. The CDR3 spans 13 residues. Germline lookup yields CDR1 LGHNT and CDR2 FRNRAP. As for time point: week 5, during vaccination. The study gave 300 ug of mutant IDH1 20-mer peptide per vaccine dose, with topical imiquimod. The chain couples TRBV12-5 to TRBJ2-3; D unclear. The receptor comes from a woman in her forties or fifties with glioma. The sample was PBMCs, taken from a glioma patient whose treatment included an IDH1 peptide vaccine. The CDR3 region is CASGPFVTDTQYF. CDR3 coding DNA: TGTGCTAGTGGTCCCTTCGTCACAGATACGCAGTATTTT.